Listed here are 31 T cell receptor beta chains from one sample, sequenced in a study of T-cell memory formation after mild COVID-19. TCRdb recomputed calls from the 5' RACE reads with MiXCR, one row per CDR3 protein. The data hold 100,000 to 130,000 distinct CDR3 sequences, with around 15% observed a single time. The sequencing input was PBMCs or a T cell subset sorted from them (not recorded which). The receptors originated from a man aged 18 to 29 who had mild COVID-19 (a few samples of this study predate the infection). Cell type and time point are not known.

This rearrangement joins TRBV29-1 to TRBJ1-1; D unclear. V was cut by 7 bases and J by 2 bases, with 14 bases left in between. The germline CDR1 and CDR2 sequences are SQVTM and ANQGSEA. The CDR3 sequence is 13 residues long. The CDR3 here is CSAPDGFNTEAFF. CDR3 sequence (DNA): TGCAGCGCCCCTGACGGATTCAACACTGAAGCTTTCTTT. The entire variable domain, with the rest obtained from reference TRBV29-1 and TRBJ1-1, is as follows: SAVISQKPSRDICQRGTSLTIQCQVDSQVTMMFWYRQQPGQSLTLIATANQGSEATYESGFVIDKFPISRPNLTFSTLTVSNMSPEDSSIYLCSAPDGFNTEAFFGQGTRLTVV.

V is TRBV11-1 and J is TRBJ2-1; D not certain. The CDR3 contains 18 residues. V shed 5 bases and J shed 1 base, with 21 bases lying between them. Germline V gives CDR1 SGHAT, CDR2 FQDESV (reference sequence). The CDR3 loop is CASSRPPRWVRSYNEQFF. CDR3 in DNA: TGTGCCAGCAGCCGCCCCCCCCGCTGGGTAAGATCCTACAATGAGCAGTTCTTC.

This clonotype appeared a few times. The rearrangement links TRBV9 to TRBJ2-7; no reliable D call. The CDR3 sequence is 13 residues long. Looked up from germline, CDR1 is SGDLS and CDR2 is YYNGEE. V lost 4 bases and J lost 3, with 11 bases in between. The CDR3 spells CASSPHASYEQYV. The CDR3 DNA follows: TGTGCCAGCAGCCCCCATGCGAGCTACGAGCAGTACGTC.

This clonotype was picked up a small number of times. CDR3: CASSYSGISYNSPLHF. The CDR3 bases are TGTGCCAGCAGTTACTCGGGCATCTCCTATAATTCACCCCTCCACTTT. V gene TRBV6-5 combines with J gene TRBJ1-6; D not certain. V shed 0 bases and J shed 0 bases, with 6 bases lying between them. Per the germline V gene, CDR1 is MNHEY and CDR2 is SVGAGI. This CDR3 is built from 16 residues.

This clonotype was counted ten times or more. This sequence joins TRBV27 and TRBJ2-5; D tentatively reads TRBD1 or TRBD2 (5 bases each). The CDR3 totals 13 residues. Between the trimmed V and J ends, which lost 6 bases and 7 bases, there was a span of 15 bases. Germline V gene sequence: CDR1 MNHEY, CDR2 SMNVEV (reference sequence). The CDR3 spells CASRGTADMTQYF. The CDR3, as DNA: TGTGCCAGCAGGGGGACCGCCGATATGACCCAGTACTTC.

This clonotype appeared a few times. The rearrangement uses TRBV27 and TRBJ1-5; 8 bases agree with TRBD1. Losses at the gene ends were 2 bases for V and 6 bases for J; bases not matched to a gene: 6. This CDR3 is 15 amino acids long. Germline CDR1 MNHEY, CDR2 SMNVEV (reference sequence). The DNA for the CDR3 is TGTGCCAGCAGTTTAGGGGCAGGGGGCATTCAGCCCCAGCATTTT. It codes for CASSLGAGGIQPQHF.

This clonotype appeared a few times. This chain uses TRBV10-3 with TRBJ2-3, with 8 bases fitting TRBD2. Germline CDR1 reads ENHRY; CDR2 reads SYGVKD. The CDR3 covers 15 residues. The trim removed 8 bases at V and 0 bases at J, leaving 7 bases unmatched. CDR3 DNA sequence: TGTGCCATCCGGGTACTAGCGGAGAGCACAGATACGCAGTATTTT. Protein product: CAIRVLAESTDTQYF.

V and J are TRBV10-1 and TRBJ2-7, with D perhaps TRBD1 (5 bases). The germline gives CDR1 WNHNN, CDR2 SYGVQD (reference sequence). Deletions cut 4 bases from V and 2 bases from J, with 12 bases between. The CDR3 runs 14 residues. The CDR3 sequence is CASSAAGRPYEQYF. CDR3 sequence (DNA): TGCGCCAGCAGTGCCGCAGGGCGACCCTACGAGCAGTACTTC.

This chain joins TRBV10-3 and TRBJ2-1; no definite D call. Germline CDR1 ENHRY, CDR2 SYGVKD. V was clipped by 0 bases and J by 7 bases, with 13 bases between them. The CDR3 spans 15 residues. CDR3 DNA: TGTGCCATCAGTGAGTCTACAGACCCTTGGAATGAGCAGTTCTTC. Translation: CAISESTDPWNEQFF.

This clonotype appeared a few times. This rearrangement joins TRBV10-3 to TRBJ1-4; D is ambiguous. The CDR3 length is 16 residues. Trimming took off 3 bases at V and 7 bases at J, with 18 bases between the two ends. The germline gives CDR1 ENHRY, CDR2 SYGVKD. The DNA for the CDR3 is TGTGCCATCAGTGAATCGGTGATGGAAGACGGTGAAAAACTGTTTTTT. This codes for CAISESVMEDGEKLFF.

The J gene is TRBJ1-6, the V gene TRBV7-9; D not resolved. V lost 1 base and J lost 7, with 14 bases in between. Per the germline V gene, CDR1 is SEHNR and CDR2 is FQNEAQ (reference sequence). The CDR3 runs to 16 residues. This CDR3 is CASSLVGNSPNSPLHF. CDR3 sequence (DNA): TGTGCCAGCAGCTTAGTCGGGAACAGTCCAAATTCACCCCTCCACTTT. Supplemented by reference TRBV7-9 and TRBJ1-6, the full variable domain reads DTGVSQNPRHKITKRGQNVTFRCDPISEHNRLYWYRQTLGQGPEFLTYFQNEAQLEKSRLLSDRFSAERPKGSFSTLEIQRTEQGDSAMYLCASSLVGNSPNSPLHFGNGTRLTVT.

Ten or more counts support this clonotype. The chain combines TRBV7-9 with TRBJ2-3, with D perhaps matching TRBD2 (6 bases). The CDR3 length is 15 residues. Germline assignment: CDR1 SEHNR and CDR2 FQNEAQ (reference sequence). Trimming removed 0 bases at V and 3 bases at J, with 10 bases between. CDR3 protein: CASSLAGAGTDTQYF. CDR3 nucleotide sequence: TGTGCCAGCAGCTTAGCCGGCGCGGGAACAGATACGCAGTATTTT.

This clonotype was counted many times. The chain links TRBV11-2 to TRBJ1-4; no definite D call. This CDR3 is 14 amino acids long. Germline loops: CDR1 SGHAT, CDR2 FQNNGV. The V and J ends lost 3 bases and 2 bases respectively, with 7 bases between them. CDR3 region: CASSFVGTNEKLFF. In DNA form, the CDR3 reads TGTGCCAGCAGCTTCGTGGGGACTAATGAAAAACTGTTTTTT.

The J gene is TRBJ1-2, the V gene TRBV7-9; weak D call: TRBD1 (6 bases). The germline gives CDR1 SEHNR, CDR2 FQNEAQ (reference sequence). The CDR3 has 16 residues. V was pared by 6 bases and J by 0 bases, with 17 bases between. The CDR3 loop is CASRPPTGSANYGYTF. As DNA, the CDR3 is TGTGCCAGCAGGCCACCGACAGGATCTGCTAACTATGGCTACACCTTC.

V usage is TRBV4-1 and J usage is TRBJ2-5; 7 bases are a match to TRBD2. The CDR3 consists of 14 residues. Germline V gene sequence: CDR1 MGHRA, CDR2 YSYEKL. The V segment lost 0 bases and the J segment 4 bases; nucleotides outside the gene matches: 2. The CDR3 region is CASSQDPGGETQYF. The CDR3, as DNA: TGCGCCAGCAGCCAAGATCCGGGAGGAGAGACCCAGTACTTC.

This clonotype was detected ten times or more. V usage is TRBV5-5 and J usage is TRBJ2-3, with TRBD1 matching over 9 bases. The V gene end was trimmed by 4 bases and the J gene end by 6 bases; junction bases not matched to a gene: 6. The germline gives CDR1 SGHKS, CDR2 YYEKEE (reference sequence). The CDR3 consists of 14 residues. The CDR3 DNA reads TGTGCCAGCAGCGGCGGGACAGGGACGGATACGCAGTATTTT. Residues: CASSGGTGTDTQYF.

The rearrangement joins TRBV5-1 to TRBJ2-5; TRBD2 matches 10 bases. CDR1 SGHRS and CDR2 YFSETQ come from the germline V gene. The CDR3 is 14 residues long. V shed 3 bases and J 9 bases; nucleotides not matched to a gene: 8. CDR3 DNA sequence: TGCGCCAGCAGCTCCGGGACTAGCGATGAGTCCCAGTACTTC. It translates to CASSSGTSDESQYF.

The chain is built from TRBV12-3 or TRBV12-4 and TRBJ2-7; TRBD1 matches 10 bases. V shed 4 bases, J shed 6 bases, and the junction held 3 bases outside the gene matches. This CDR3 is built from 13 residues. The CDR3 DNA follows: TGTGCCAGCAGTTCCTGGGACAGGGGCGAGCAGTACGTC. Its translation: CASSSWDRGEQYV.

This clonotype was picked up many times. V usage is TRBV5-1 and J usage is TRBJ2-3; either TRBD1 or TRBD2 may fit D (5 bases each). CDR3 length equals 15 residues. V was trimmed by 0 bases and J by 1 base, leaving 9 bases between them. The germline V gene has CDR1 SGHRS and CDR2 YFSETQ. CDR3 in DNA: TGCGCCAGCAGCTTGGTTGGGGGAGGCACAGATACGCAGTATTTT. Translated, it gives CASSLVGGGTDTQYF.

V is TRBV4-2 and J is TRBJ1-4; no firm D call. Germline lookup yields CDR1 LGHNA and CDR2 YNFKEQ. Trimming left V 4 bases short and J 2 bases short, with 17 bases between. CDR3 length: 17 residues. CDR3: CASSPSGEGRTNEKLFF. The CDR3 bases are TGTGCCAGCAGCCCCTCTGGGGAGGGCAGGACTAATGAAAAACTGTTTTTT.

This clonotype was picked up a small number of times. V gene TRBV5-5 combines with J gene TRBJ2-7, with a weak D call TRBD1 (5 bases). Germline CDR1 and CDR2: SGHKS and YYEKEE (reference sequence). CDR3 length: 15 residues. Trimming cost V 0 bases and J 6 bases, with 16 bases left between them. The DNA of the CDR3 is TGTGCCAGCAGCTTGGTACAGGCAATTTTCGGCGAGCAGTACGTC. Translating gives CASSLVQAIFGEQYV.

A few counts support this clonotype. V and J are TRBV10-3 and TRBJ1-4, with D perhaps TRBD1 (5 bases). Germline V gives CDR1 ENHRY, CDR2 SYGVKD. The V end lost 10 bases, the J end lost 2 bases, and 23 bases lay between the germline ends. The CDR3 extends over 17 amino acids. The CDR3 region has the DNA TGTGCCACAAAACCAGGCAGGGCGTATTCGACTAATGAAAAACTGTTTTTT. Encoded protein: CATKPGRAYSTNEKLFF.

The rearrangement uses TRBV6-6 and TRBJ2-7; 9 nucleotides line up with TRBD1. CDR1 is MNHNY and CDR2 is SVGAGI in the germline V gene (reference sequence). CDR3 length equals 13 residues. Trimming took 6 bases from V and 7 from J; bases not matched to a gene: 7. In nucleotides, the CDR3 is TGTGCCAGCAGCCAGGACAGGGGTGGAGAGCAGTACGTC. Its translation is CASSQDRGGEQYV.

CDR3 protein: CASRHQGAGRETQYF. The CDR3, as DNA: TGTGCCAGCAGGCACCAGGGGGCCGGCAGAGAGACCCAGTACTTC. The chain joins TRBV7-9 to TRBJ2-5; 8 bases fit TRBD1. Germline trimming cut 6 bases from V and 4 bases from J; bases unmatched to any gene: 10. This CDR3 contains 15 residues. Germline values: CDR1 SEHNR, CDR2 FQNEAQ (reference sequence).

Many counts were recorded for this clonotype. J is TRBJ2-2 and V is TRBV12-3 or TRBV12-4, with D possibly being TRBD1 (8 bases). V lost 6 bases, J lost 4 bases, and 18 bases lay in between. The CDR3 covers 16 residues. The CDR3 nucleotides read TGTGCCAGCAGCCCTGCGACAGGGGAGGGCACCGGGGAGCTGTTTTTT. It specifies CASSPATGEGTGELFF.

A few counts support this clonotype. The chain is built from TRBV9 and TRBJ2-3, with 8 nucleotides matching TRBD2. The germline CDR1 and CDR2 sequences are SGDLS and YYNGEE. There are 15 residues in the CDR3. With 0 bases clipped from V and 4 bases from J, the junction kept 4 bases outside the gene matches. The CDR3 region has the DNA TGTGCCAGCAGCGTAGCGGCGGGGGGCCCAGATACGCAGTATTTT. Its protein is CASSVAAGGPDTQYF.

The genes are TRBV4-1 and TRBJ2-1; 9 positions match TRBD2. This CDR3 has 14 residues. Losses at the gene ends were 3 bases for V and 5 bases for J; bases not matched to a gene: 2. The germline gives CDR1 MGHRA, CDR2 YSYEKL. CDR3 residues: CASSQRGGDNEQFF. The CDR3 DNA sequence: TGCGCCAGCAGCCAGCGGGGGGGGGACAATGAGCAGTTCTTC.

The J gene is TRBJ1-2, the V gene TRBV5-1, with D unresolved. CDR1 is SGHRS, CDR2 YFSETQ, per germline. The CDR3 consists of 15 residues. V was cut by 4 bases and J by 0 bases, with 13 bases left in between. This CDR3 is CASSPRTGTNYGYTF. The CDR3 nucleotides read TGCGCCAGCAGCCCCAGAACGGGGACTAACTATGGCTACACCTTC. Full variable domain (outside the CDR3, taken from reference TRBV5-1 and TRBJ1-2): KAGVTQTPRYLIKTRGQQVTLSCSPISGHRSVSWYQQTPGQGLQFLFEYFSETQRNKGNFPGRFSGRQFSNSRSEMNVSTLELGDSALYLCASSPRTGTNYGYTFGSGTRLTVV.

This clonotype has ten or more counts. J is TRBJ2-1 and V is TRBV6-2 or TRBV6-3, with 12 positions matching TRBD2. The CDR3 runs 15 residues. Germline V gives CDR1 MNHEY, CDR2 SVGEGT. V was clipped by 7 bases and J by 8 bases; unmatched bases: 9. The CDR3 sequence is CASTLTSGGRDEQFF. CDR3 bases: TGTGCCAGCACCTTGACTAGCGGGGGCCGGGATGAGCAGTTCTTC.

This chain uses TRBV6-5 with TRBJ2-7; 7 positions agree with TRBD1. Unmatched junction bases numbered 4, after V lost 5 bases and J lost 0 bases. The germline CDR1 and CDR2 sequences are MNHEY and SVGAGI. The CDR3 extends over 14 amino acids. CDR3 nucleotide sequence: TGTGCCAGCAGTCCCGGGACAGACTCCTACGAGCAGTACTTC. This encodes CASSPGTDSYEQYF.

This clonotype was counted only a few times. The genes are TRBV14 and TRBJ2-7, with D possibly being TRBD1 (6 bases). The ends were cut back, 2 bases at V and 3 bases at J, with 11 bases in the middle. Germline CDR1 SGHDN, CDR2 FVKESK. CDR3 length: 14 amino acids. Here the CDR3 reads CASSQPGRGYEQYV. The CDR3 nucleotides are TGTGCCAGCAGCCAACCAGGCAGGGGCTACGAGCAGTACGTC.